This T cell receptor beta chain was retrieved from a study of shared clonotypes between healthy human individuals. Per the germline V gene, CDR1 is SGHTA and CDR2 is FQGNSA. This CDR3 is built from 15 residues. Deletions cut 1 base from V and 4 bases from J, with 11 bases between. Libraries were prepared by immunoSEQ multiplex PCR; TCRdb keeps only in-frame clonotypes and omits some of them. The sample comprises fewer than 1.8 million clones, 97% to 99% of which are singletons, and around 0.33% rests with the top ten. The TCR was taken from a man aged 25-40 years in good health. Sample: naive CD4+ T cells sorted from blood. Described subset: CD45RA+ positively selected. The chain couples TRBV7-2 to TRBJ2-4; D is undetermined. Written as DNA, the CDR3 is TGTGCCAGCAGCTTAGAGTTGGTCACGAAAAACATTCAGTACTTC. Protein sequence: CASSLELVTKNIQYF.